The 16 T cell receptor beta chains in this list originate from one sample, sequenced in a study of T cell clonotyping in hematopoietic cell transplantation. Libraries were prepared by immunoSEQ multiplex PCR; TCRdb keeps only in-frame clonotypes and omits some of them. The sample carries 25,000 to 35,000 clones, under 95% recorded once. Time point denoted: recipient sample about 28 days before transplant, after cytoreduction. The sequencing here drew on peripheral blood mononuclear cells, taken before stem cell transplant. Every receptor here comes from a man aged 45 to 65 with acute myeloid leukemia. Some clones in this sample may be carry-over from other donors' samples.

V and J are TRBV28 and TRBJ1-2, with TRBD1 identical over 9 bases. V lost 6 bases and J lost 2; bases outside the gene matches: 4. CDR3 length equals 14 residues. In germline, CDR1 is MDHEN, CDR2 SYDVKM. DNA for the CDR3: TGTGCCAGCAGGTCACAGGGGGCGAACTATGGCTACACCTTC. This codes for CASRSQGANYGYTF.

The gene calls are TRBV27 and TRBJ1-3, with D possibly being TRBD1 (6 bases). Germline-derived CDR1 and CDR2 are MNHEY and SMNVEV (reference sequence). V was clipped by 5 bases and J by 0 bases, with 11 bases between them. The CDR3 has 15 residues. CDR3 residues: CASSIQGTSGNTIYF. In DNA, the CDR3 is TGTGCCAGCAGTATACAGGGTACCTCTGGAAACACCATATATTTT.

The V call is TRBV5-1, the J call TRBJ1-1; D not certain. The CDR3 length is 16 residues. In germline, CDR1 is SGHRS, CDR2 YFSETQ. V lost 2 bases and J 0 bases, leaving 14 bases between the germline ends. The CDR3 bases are TGCGCCAGCAGCTTTGACTTCAGGACCATGAACACTGAAGCTTTCTTT. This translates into CASSFDFRTMNTEAFF.

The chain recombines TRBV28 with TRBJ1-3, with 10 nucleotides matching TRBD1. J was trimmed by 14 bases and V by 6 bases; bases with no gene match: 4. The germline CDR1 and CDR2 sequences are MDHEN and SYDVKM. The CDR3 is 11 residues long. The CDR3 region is CASSRDRGLYF. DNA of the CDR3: TGTGCCAGCAGCCGGGACAGGGGATTATATTTT. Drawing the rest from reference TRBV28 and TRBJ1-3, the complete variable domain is DVKVTQSSRYLVKRTGEKVFLECVQDMDHENMFWYRQDPGLGLRLIYFSYDVKMKEKGDIPEGYSVSREKKERFSLILESASTNQTSMYLCASSRDRGLYFGEGSWLTVV.

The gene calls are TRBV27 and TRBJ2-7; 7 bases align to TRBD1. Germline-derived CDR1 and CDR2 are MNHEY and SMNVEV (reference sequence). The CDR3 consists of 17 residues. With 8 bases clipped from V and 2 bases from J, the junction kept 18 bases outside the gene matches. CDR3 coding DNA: TGTGCCAGCTCATCCGCGGGCCCCGGGACAGAGACCTACGAGCAGTACTTC. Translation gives CASSSAGPGTETYEQYF.

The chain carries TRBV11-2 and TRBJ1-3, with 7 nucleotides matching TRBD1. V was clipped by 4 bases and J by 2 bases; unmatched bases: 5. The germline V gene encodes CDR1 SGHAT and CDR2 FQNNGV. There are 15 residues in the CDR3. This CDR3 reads CASSSIRGTGNTIYF. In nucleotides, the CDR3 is TGTGCCAGCAGCTCAATCAGGGGGACTGGAAACACCATATATTTT.

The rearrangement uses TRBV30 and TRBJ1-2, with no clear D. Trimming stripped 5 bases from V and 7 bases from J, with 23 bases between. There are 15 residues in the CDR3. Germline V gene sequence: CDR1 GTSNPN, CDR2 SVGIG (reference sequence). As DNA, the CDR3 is TGTGCCTGGGGGTTTCGGGGAGCACGCAAGGGTGGCTACACCTTC. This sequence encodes CAWGFRGARKGGYTF.

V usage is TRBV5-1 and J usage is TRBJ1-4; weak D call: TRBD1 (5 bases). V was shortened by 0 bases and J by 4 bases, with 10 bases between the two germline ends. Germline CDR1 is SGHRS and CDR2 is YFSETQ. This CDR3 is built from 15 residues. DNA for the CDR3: TGCGCCAGCAGCTTGGAGGGGCGGGTTAATGAAAAACTGTTTTTT. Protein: CASSLEGRVNEKLFF.

DNA of the CDR3: TGCGCCAGCAGCCAAGATGGAGGGGGAGAGGCTGAAGCTTTCTTT. Protein: CASSQDGGGEAEAFF. The chain employs TRBV4-1 and TRBJ1-1, with a tentative D call TRBD1 (6 bases). The germline CDR1 and CDR2 sequences are MGHRA and YSYEKL. The CDR3 contains 15 residues. V shed 0 bases and J shed 6 bases, with 14 bases lying between them.

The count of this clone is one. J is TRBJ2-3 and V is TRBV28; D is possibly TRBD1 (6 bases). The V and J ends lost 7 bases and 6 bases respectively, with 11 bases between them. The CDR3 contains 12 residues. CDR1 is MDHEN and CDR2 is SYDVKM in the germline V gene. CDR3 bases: TGTGCCAGCACCCAACAGGGTGATACGCAGTATTTT. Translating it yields CASTQQGDTQYF.

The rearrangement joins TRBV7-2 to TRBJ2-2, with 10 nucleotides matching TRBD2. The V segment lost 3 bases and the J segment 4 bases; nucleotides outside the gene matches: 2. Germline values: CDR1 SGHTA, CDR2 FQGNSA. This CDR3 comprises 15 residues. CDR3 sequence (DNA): TGTGCCAGCAGCTTGGGACTAGCGCCCACCGGGGAGCTGTTTTTT. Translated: CASSLGLAPTGELFF.

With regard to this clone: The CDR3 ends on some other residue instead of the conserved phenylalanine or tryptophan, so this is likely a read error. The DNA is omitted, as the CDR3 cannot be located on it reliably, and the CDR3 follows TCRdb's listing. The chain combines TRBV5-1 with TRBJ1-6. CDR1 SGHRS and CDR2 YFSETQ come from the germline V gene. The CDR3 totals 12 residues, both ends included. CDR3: CASSNGVIMGAR.

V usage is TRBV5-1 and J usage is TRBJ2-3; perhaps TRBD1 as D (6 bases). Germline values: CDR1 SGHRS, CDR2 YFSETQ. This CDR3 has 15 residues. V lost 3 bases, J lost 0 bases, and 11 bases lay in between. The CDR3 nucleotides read TGCGCCAGCAGCTCGACAGGAGAAAGCACAGATACGCAGTATTTT. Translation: CASSSTGESTDTQYF.

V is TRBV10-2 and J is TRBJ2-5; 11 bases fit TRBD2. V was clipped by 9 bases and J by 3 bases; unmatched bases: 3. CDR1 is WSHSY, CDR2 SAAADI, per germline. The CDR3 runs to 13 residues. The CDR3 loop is CASQLAGEETQYF. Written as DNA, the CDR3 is TGCGCCAGTCAACTAGCGGGAGAAGAGACCCAGTACTTC.

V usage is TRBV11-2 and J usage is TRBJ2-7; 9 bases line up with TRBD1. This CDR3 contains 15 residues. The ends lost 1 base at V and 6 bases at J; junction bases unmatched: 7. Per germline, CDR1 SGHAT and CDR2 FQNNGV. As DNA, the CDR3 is TGTGCCAGCAGCTTAGTGGGACAGGGACCTTCCGAGCAGTACTTC. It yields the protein CASSLVGQGPSEQYF.

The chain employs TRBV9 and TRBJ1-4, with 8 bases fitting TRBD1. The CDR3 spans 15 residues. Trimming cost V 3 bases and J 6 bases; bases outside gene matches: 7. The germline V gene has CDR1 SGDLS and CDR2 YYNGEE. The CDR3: CASSAATGAHEKLFF. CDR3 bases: TGTGCCAGCAGCGCCGCGACAGGGGCCCATGAAAAACTGTTTTTT.